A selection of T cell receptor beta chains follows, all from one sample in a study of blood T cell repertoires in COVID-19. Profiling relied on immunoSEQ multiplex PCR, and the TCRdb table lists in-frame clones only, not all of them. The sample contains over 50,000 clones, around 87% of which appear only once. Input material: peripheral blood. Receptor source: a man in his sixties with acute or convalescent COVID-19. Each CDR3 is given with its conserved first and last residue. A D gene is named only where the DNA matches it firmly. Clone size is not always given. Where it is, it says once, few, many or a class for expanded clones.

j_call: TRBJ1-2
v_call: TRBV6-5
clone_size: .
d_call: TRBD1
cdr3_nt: TGTGCCAGCGCCACGACAGGGGGTTACTATGGCTACACCTTC
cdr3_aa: CASATTGGYYGYTF

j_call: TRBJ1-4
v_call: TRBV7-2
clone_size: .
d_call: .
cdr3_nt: TGTGCCAGCAGCTTAAGCAGGGCCACTAATGAAAAACTGTTTTTT
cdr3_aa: CASSLSRATNEKLFF

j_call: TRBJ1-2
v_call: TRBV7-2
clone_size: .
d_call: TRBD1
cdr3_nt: TGTGCCAGCAGCTCACAGGGGGCAGGGTATGGCTACACCTTC
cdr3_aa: CASSSQGAGYGYTF

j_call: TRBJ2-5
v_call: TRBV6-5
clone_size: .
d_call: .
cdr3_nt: TGTGCCAGCAGTTACTCTCGGGTAGCGGTTGAGACCCAGTACTTC
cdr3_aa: CASSYSRVAVETQYF

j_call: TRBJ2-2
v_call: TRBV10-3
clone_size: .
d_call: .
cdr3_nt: TGTGCCATCAGTGTCATAGAGGCGAACACCGGGGAGCTGTTTTTT
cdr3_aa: CAISVIEANTGELFF

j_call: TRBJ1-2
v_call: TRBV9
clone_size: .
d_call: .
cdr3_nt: TGTGCCAGCAGCGTCACCGGGAGGCAGGGCTACACCTTC
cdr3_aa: CASSVTGRQGYTF

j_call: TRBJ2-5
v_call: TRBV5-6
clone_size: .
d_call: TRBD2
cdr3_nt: TGTGCCAGCAGCTCCCCCAGGGAGGGGGAGACCCAGTACTTC
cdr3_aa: CASSSPREGETQYF

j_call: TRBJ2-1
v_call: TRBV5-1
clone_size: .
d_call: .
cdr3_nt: TGCGCCAGCGCCCTACGTGTTAGCGGACACAATGAGCAGTTCTTC
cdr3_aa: CASALRVSGHNEQFF

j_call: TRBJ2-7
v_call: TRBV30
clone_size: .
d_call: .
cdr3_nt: TGTGCCTGGAGTGTAGGGGGAACCTCCTACGAGCAGTACTTC
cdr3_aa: CAWSVGGTSYEQYF

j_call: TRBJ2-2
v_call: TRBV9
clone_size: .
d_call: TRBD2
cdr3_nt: TGTGCCAGCAGCCCCCTCACGGGACTACCATCCGGGGAGCTGTTTTTT
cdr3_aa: CASSPLTGLPSGELFF

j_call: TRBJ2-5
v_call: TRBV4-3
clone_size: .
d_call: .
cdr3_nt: TGCGCCAGCAGCCAAGGCCTCAGTGAGACCCAGTACTTC
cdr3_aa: CASSQGLSETQYF

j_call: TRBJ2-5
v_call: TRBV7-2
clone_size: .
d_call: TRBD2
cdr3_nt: TGTGCCAGCAGCTTCTCTAGCGGGGGGCCGGCGCAAGAGACCCAGTACTTC
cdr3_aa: CASSFSSGGPAQETQYF

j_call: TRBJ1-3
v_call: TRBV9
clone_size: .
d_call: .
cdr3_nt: TGTGCCAGCAGCGTAGTAACAGGGCTAGCGGCAGGAAACACCATATATTTT
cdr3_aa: CASSVVTGLAAGNTIYF

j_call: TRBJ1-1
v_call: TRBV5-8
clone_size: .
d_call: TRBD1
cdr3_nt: TGTGCCAGCAGAGAAACTGGGACAGCAAACACTGAAGCTTTCTTT
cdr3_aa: CASRETGTANTEAFF

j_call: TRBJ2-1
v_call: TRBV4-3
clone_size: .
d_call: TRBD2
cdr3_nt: TGCGCCAGCAGCCAAGCCGGGACTAGTTCCTACAATGAGCAGTTCTTC
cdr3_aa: CASSQAGTSSYNEQFF

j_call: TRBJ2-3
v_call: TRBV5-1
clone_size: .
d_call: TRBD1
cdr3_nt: TGCGCCAGCAGCTTGGCCTGGAGGACAGGGGAGGAGGTGGCAGATACGCAGTATTTT
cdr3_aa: CASSLAWRTGEEVADTQYF

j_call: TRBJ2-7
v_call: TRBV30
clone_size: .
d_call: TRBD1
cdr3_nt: TGTGCCTGGAGTACGGACAGGGGTAGGTACGAGCAGTACTTC
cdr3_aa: CAWSTDRGRYEQYF

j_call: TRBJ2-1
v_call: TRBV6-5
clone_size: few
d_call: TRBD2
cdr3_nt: TGTGCCAGCAGGCGACTAGCGGGGGGGATCAATGAGCAGTTCTTC
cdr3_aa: CASRRLAGGINEQFF

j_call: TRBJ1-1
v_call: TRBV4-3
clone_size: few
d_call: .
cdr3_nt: TGCGCCAGCAGCCAAGTTCTCAGTAACACTGAAGCTTTCTTT
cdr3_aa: CASSQVLSNTEAFF

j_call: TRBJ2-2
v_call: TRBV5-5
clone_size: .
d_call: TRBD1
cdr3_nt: TGTGCCAGCAGTCAGAGGAGACAGGGGGCCGGGGAGCTGTTTTTT
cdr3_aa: CASSQRRQGAGELFF

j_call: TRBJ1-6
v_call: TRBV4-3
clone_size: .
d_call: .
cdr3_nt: TGCGCCAGCAGCCAAACTGACAGGCAGTCACCCCTCCACTTT
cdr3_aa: CASSQTDRQSPLHF

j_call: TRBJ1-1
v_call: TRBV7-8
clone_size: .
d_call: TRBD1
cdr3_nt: TGTGCCAGCAGCCCAGGGGGATTCGACACTGAAGCTTTCTTT
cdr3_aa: CASSPGGFDTEAFF

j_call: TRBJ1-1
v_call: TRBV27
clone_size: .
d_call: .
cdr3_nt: TGTGCCAGCAGTCGAGTTCCAGGTATGAACACTGAAGCTTTCTTT
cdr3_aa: CASSRVPGMNTEAFF

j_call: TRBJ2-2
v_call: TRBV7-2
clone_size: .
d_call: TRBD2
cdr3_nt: TGTGCCAGCAGCCCCCTAGCGGGCCGGCCCACCGGGGAGCTGTTTTTT
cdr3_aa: CASSPLAGRPTGELFF

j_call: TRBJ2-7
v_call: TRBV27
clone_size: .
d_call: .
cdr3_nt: TGTGCCAGCAGCCCGGACGGGAGCTCCTACGAGCAGTACTTC
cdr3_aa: CASSPDGSSYEQYF

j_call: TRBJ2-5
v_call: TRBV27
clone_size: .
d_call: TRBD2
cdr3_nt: TGTGCCAGCAGTAAACCTGGGCTAGCGGTAGAGACCCAGTACTTC
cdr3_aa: CASSKPGLAVETQYF

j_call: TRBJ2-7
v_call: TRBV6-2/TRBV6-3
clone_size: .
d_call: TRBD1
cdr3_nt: TGTGCCAGCAGTTACACCTTCGGGACAGGCCCCTACGAGCAGTACTTC
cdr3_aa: CASSYTFGTGPYEQYF

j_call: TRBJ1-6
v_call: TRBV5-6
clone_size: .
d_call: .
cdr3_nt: TGTGCCAGCAGCTTGGGACGGCGGAATTCACCCCTCCACTTT
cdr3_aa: CASSLGRRNSPLHF

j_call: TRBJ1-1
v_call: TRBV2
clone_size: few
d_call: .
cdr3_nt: TGTGCCAGCAGCAAGGGGTGGGGCACTGAAGCTTTCTTT
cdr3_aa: CASSKGWGTEAFF

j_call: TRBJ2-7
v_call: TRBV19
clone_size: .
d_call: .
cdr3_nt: TGTGCCAGTAGTATCCCCGCGGGGGAGCAGTACTTC
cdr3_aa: CASSIPAGEQYF

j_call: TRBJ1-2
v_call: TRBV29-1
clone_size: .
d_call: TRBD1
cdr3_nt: TGCAGCGTTGTGACTCCCAGGGGGGGCTACACCTTC
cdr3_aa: CSVVTPRGGYTF

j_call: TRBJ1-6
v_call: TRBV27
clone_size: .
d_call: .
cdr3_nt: TGTGCCAGCAGTCTACAGGGAAGCTCACCCCTCCACTTT
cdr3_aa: CASSLQGSSPLHF

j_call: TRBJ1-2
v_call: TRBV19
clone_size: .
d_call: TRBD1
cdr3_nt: TGTGCCAGTAGTCCAAGGGACAGGTATAACTATGGCTACACCTTC
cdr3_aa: CASSPRDRYNYGYTF

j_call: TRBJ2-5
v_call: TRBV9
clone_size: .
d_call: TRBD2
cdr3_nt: TGTGCCAGCAGCGGAACTAGCGGGGGGGCCTCAGAGACCCAGTACTTC
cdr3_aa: CASSGTSGGASETQYF

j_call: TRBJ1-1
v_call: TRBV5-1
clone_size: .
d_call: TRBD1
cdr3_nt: TGCGCCAGCAGCTTGGAGGCAGGGGGGACTGAAGCTTTCTTT
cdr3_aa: CASSLEAGGTEAFF

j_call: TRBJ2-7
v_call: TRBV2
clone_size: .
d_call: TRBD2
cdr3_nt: TGTGCCAGCAGGGGCGGGGGGGGCTACGAGCAGTACTTC
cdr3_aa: CASRGGGGYEQYF

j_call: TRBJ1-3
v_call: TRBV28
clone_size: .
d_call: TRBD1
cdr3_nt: TGTGCCAGCAGTCCGGGACAGGTTAATACTGGAAACACCATATATTTT
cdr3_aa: CASSPGQVNTGNTIYF

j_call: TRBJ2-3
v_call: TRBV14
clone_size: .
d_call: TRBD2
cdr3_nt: TGTGCCAGCAGCCAAGGACGTAGCGGGGCTCCAGATACGCAGTATTTT
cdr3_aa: CASSQGRSGAPDTQYF

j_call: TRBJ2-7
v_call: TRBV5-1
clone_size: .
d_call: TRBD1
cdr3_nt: TGCGCCAGCAGCTTGGCGGGGGTGGGGACAGGGGCAAGTCACGAGCAGTACTTC
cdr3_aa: CASSLAGVGTGASHEQYF

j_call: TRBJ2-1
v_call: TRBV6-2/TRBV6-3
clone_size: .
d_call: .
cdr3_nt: TGTGCCAGCAGTTACTCGGGCTTTCGGCAGTTCTTC
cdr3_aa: CASSYSGFRQFF

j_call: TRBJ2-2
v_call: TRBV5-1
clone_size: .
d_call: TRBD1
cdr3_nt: TGCGCCAGCAGCTCGGGACAGACGAACACCGGGGAGCTGTTTTTT
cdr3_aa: CASSSGQTNTGELFF

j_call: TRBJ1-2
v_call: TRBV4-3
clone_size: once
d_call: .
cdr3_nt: TGCGCCAGCAGCCCGGGGGGAACGCTAGCTAACTATGGCTACACCTTC
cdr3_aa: CASSPGGTLANYGYTF

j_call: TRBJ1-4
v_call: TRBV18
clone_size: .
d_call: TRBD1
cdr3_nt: TGTGCCAGCTCACCGAACCAGGGGGAAGATGAAAAACTGTTTTTT
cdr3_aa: CASSPNQGEDEKLFF

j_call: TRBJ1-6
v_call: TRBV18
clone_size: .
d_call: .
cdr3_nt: TGTGCCAGCTCAACGGAGGCCTATAATTCACCCCTCCACTTT
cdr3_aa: CASSTEAYNSPLHF

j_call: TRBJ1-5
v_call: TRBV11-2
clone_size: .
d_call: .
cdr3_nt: TGTGCCAGCAGCACTGGACTGCAAGAGCAGCCCCAGCATTTT
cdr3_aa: CASSTGLQEQPQHF

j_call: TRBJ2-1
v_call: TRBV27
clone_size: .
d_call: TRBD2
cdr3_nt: TGTGCCAGCGGTAGGAGCGGGGGGAGCTCCTACAATGAGCAGTTCTTC
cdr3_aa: CASGRSGGSSYNEQFF

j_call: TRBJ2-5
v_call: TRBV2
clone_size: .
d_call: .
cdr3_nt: TGTGCCAGCAGCACACTAGCATCGGAGACCCAGTACTTC
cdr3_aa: CASSTLASETQYF

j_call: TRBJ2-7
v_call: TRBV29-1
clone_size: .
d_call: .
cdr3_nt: TGCAGCGTTGAAGATCCTATTGGCGGTACCTACGAGCAGTACTTC
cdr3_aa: CSVEDPIGGTYEQYF

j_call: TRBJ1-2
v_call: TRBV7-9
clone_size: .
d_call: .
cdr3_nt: TGTGCCAGCAGCCTTGACAGGAGTTACGCCTATGGCTACACCTTC
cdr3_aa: CASSLDRSYAYGYTF

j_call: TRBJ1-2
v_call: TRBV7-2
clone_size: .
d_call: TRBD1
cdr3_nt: TGTGCCAGCAGCTTAGATTGGACAGGGGGAGATGGCTACACCTTC
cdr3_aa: CASSLDWTGGDGYTF

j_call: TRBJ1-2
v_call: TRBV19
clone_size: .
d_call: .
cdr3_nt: TGTGCCAGTAGAGCCGGGACAATGTATGGCTACACCTTC
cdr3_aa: CASRAGTMYGYTF

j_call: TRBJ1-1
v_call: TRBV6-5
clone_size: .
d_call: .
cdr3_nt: TGTGCCAGCAGTACTCAGGGGAACACTGAAGCTTTCTTT
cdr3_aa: CASSTQGNTEAFF

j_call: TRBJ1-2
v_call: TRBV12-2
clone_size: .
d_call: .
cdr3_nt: TGTGCAAGTCGCTTAGGAGACCGGGACAAAAGGTCTGGCTACACCTTC
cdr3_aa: CASRLGDRDKRSGYTF

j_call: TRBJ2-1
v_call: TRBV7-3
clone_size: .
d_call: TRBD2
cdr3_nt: TGTGCCAGCAGCCCCCAGGGGAGCGGGGGAAATGAGCAGTTCTTC
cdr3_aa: CASSPQGSGGNEQFF

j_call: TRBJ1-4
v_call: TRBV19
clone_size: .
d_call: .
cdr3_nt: TGTGCCAGTACCTATAGGCAGGGGTCACGGGAAAAACTGTTTTTT
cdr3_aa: CASTYRQGSREKLFF

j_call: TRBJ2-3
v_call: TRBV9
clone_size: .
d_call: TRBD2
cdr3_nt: TGTGCCAGCAGCGTAGATAGCGGGGGCACAGATACGCAGTATTTT
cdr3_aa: CASSVDSGGTDTQYF

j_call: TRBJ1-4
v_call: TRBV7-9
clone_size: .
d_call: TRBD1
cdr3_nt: TGTGCCAGCAGCTTGGACAGGGGTTCGGAAAAACTGTTTTTT
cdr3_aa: CASSLDRGSEKLFF

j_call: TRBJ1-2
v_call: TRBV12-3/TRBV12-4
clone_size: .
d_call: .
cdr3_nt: TGTGCCAGCGGGCAGGGCTTAGGCTACACCTTC
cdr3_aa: CASGQGLGYTF

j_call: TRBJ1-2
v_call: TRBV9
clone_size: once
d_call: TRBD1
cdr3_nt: TGTGCCAGCAGCGAGTACGCAGGGGGATGGGGCTATGGCTACACCTTC
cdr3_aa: CASSEYAGGWGYGYTF